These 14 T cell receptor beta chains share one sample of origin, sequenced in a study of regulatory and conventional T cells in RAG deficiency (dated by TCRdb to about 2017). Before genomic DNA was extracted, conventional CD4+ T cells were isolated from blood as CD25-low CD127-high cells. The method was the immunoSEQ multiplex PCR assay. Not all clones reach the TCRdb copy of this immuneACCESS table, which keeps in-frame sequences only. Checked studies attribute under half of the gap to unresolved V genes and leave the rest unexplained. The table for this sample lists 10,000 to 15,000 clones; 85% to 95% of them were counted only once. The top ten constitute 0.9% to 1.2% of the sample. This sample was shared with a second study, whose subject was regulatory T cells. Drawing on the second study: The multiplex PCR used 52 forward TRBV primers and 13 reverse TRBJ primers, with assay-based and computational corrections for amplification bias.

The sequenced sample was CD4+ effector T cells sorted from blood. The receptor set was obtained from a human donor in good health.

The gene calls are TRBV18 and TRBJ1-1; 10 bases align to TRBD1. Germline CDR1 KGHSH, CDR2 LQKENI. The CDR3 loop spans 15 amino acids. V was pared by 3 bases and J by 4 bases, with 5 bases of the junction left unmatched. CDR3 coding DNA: TGTGCCAGCTCACCGACAGGGGGCTCGGTCACTGAAGCTTTCTTT. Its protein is CASSPTGGSVTEAFF.

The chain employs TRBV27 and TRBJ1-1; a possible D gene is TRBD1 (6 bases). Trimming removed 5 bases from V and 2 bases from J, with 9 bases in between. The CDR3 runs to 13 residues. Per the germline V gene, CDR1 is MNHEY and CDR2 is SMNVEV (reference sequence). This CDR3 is CASSPGTNTEAFF. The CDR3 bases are TGTGCCAGCAGTCCTGGGACAAACACTGAAGCTTTCTTT.

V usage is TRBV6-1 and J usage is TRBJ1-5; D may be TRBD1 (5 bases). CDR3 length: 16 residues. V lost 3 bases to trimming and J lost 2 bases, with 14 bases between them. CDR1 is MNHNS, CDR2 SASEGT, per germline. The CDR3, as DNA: TGTGCCAGCAGTGATTGGCGGGGGAGAGGCAATCAGCCCCAGCATTTT. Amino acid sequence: CASSDWRGRGNQPQHF.

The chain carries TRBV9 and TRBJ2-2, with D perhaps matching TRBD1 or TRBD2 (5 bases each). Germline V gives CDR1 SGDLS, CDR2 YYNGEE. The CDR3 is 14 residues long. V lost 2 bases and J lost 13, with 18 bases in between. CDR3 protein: CASSVPPDGTRLFF. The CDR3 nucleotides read TGTGCCAGCAGCGTCCCCCCCGACGGGACCCGGCTGTTTTTT.

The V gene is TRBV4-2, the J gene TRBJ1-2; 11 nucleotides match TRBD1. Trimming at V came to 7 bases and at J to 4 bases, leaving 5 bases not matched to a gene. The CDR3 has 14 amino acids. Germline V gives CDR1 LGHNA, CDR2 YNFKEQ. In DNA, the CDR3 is TGTGCCAGCACAGGGACAGGGGGAACCTATGGCTACACCTTC. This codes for CASTGTGGTYGYTF.

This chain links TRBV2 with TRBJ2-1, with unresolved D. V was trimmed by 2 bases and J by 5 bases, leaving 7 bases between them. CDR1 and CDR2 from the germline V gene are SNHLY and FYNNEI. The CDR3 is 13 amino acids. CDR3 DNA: TGTGCCAGCAGTGAATGGCAGAACAATGAGCAGTTCTTC. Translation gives CASSEWQNNEQFF.

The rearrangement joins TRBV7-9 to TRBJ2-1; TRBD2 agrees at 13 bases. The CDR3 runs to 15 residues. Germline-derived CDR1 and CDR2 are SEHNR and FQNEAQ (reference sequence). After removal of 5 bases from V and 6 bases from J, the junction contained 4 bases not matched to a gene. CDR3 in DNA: TGTGCCAGCAGCGGACTAGCGGGAGTTTCCAATGAGCAGTTCTTC. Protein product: CASSGLAGVSNEQFF.

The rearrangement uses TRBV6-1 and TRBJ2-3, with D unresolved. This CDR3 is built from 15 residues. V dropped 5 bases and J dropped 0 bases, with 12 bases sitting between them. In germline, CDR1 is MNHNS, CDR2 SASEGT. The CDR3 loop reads CASSQDGTSTDTQYF. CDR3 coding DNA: TGTGCCAGCAGTCAGGACGGAACCAGCACAGATACGCAGTATTTT.

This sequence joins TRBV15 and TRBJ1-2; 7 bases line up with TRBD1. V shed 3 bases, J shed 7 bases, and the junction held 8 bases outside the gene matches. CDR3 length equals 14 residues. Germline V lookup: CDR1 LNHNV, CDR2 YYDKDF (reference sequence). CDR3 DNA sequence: TGTGCCACCAGCAGGACCGGGACAGCAGCTGGCTACACCTTC. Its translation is CATSRTGTAAGYTF.

The CDR3 reads CASRRTGDNTEAFF. CDR3 nucleotides: TGTGCCAGCAGGCGGACAGGAGATAACACTGAAGCTTTCTTT. The chain uses TRBV6-6 and TRBJ1-1; TRBD1 matches 7 bases. The V gene end was trimmed by 6 bases and the J gene end by 2 bases; junction bases not matched to a gene: 6. Looked up from germline, CDR1 is MNHNY and CDR2 is SVGAGI (reference sequence). The CDR3 spans 14 residues.

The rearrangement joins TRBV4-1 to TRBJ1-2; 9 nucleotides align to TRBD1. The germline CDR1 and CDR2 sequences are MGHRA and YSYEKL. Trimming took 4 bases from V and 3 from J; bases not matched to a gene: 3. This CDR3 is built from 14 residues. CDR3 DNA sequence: TGCGCCAGCAGCCGAAGGACAGGGGACTATGGCTACACCTTC. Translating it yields CASSRRTGDYGYTF.

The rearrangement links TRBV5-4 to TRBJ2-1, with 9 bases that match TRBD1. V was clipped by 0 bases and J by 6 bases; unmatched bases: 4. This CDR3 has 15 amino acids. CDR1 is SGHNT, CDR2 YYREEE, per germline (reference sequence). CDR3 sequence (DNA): TGTGCCAGCAGCTTGGAAGGGACAGGGCTCAATGAGCAGTTCTTC. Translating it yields CASSLEGTGLNEQFF.

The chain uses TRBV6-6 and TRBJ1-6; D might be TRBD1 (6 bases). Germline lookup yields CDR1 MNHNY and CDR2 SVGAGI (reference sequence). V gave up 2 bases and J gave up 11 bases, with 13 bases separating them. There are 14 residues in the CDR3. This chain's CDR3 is CASSYRQGKPPLHF. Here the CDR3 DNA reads TGTGCCAGCAGTTACCGGCAGGGGAAGCCACCCCTCCACTTT.

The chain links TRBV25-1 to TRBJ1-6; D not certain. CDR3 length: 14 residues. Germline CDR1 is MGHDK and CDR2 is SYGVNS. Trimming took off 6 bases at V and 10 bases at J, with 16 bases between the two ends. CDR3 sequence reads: CASSLPSDWSPLHF. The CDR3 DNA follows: TGTGCCAGCAGCCTTCCCTCTGATTGGTCACCCCTCCACTTT.